This T cell receptor beta chain is drawn from a study of blood T cells in healthy people across ages. On the study more broadly: Per two T cells, about one barcoded beta molecule was captured through template switching. Study-level results: For the donors, CMV status was unknown and possibly confounded expanded clonotype changes.

Germline V lookup: CDR1 SGHTA, CDR2 FQGNSA. The CDR3 covers 14 residues. V was clipped by 6 bases and J by 4 bases, with 15 bases between them. In regard to this clonotype: Its antigen is unknown.

Donors gave around 10 milliliters of peripheral blood apiece. A second PCR, run for about 6 to 11 cycles, used a sample-barcoded 5' primer plus a J-beta primer mix. CDR3-containing paired-end reads numbered at least 3 million in each sample. TCRdb ran MiXCR on the 5' RACE reads and lists one entry per CDR3 protein. The repertoire consists of hundreds of thousands of distinct CDR3 sequences, with 29% occurring once and the leading ten covering 17%. The TCR comes from a woman of 80 years or more in good health. The chain links TRBV7-2 to TRBJ1-2; the D gene is possibly TRBD1 (6 bases). The sample comprised blood. As DNA, the CDR3 is TGTGCCAGCAGTGCCGACAGGCCCTTCTATGGCTACACCTTC. It yields the protein CASSADRPFYGYTF.